This T cell receptor (beta chain) was retrieved from a study of T-cell reconstitution after alpha-beta-depleted transplantation in children. Preparation of the TCRbeta library was carried out with unique molecular identifiers. MiXCR, run by TCRdb on the PCR reads, gives a single entry per CDR3 protein. The table records about 480,000 distinct CDR3 sequences, around 12% of them present only once. The table lists this clonotype with many counts. Germline V gene lookup returns CDR1 SGHRS and CDR2 YFSETQ. V was clipped by 0 bases and J by 1 base, with 7 bases between them. CDR3 length: 14 residues. This sample comprised PBMCs from the stem cell graft donor, obtained from the stem cell graft. V is TRBV5-1 and J is TRBJ1-1; D might be TRBD1 (5 bases). The TCR was taken from a human donor who donated a stem cell graft to a child with combined immunodeficiency. In nucleotides, the CDR3 is TGCGCCAGCAGCTTGGACAGGACGAACACTGAAGCTTTCTTT. This gives the protein CASSLDRTNTEAFF.